This passage covers 26 T cell receptor beta chains from one sample sequenced in a study of blood T cell repertoires in COVID-19. Sequencing was performed with immunoSEQ multiplex PCR; in TCRdb, only in-frame clones are kept and a portion is missing. Of 250,000 or so clones listed, 84% are singletons. The sequencing sample was made of peripheral blood. The origin of the receptors is a man aged 55 to 70 with acute or convalescent COVID-19.

This clone came up once. The V and J genes are TRBV12-3 or TRBV12-4 and TRBJ2-3; D not certain. V was trimmed by 5 bases and J by 10 bases, leaving 13 bases between them. The CDR3 has 12 residues. CDR3 amino acids: CASSLTTSPQYF. Here the CDR3 DNA reads TGTGCCAGCAGTCTAACTACAAGTCCGCAGTATTTT.

J is TRBJ2-1 and V is TRBV11-2, with TRBD1 matching 10 bases. J gave up 4 bases and V 3 bases, and 6 bases lay outside the gene matches. This CDR3 spans 16 amino acids. CDR1 is SGHAT, CDR2 FQNNGV, per germline. The CDR3 region is CASSFTTGGLYNEQFF. CDR3 sequence (DNA): TGTGCCAGCAGCTTCACGACAGGGGGCCTGTACAATGAGCAGTTCTTC.

This clone has a handful of counts. This chain connects TRBV7-2 to TRBJ1-5, with no clear D. The ends were cut back, 1 base at V and 4 bases at J, with 5 bases in the middle. Germline V gives CDR1 SGHTA, CDR2 FQGNSA. The CDR3 has 13 residues. Here the CDR3 reads CASSLEYNQPQHF. In DNA form, the CDR3 reads TGTGCCAGCAGCTTAGAATATAATCAGCCCCAGCATTTT. Combining the CDR3 with reference TRBV7-2 and TRBJ1-5 gives the whole variable domain GAGVSQSPSNKVTEKGKDVELRCDPISGHTALYWYRQSLGQGLEFLIYFQGNSAPDKSGLPSDRFSAERTGGSVSTLTIQRTQQEDSAVYLCASSLEYNQPQHFGDGTRLSIL.

The rearrangement links TRBV11-2 to TRBJ2-1; 9 bases agree with TRBD2. With V trimmed by 6 bases and J by 3 bases, 9 bases remained unmatched. CDR1 and CDR2 from the germline V gene are SGHAT and FQNNGV. The CDR3 extends over 16 amino acids. CDR3 protein: CASRPRLAGVYNEQFF. The CDR3 DNA sequence: TGTGCCAGCAGGCCCAGATTAGCGGGAGTCTACAATGAGCAGTTCTTC.

The chain employs TRBV24-1 and TRBJ2-3; TRBD2 is a possible D gene (5 bases). V was clipped by 3 bases and J by 0 bases, with 9 bases between them. Germline loops: CDR1 KGHDR, CDR2 SFDVKD. The CDR3 totals 15 residues. CDR3 bases: TGTGCCACCAGTGATAGTAGGACTAGCACAGATACGCAGTATTTT. Translated, it gives CATSDSRTSTDTQYF.

In regard to this clone: Other DNA variants within this sample encode the same CDR3. The chain uses TRBV18 and TRBJ1-2, with D possibly matching TRBD1 (5 bases). V gave up 0 bases and J gave up 7 bases, with 12 bases separating them. CDR1 KGHSH and CDR2 LQKENI come from the germline V gene. CDR3 size: 14 residues. CDR3 loop: CASSPPDRGGGYTF. The CDR3 DNA reads as TGTGCCAGCTCACCACCGGATAGGGGAGGTGGCTACACCTTC.

V gene TRBV19 combines with J gene TRBJ2-2; 9 nucleotides line up with TRBD1. Germline V lookup: CDR1 LNHDA, CDR2 SQIVND (reference sequence). V lost 6 bases, J lost 3 bases, and 5 bases stayed unmatched. CDR3 length equals 15 residues. DNA of the CDR3: TGTGCCAGTAGAATCGGGACAGGGCACACCGGGGAGCTGTTTTTT. Protein sequence: CASRIGTGHTGELFF.

The chain employs TRBV4-1 and TRBJ1-2; TRBD1 is a possible D gene (5 bases). The V end lost 0 bases, the J end lost 4 bases, and 21 bases lay between the germline ends. The CDR3 loop spans 18 amino acids. The germline CDR1 and CDR2 sequences are MGHRA and YSYEKL. In DNA, the CDR3 is TGCGCCAGCAGCCAAGACCCCCGGACACAGACCCTTAGCTATGGCTACACCTTC. It specifies CASSQDPRTQTLSYGYTF.

The genes are TRBV11-2 and TRBJ2-1, with 12 positions matching TRBD2. Germline lookup yields CDR1 SGHAT and CDR2 FQNNGV. There are 16 residues in the CDR3. V lost 1 base, J lost 5 bases, and 3 bases stayed unmatched. The CDR3 DNA is TGTGCCAGCAGCTTAGCTTGGACTAGCGGGAACAATGAGCAGTTCTTC. Its protein product is CASSLAWTSGNNEQFF.

The chain is built from TRBV10-3 and TRBJ2-7, with D perhaps TRBD2 (5 bases). V dropped 2 bases and J dropped 3 bases, with 11 bases sitting between them. Germline V lookup: CDR1 ENHRY, CDR2 SYGVKD. The CDR3 has 14 residues. Here the CDR3 DNA reads TGTGCCATCAGTGAGGGGATAGCGCTCTACGAGCAGTACTTC. It translates to CAISEGIALYEQYF.

The chain carries TRBV6-5 and TRBJ2-7; 7 bases are shared with TRBD1. With 6 bases clipped from V and 3 bases from J, the junction kept 5 bases outside the gene matches. The germline CDR1 and CDR2 sequences are MNHEY and SVGAGI. CDR3 length equals 13 residues. The CDR3, as DNA: TGTGCCAGCAGCCTGACAGGGTTCTACGAGCAGTACTTC. Translating it yields CASSLTGFYEQYF.

The chain recombines TRBV5-6 with TRBJ1-4; 8 nucleotides align to TRBD1. V shed 1 base, J shed 7 bases, and the junction held 6 bases outside the gene matches. Germline V gives CDR1 SGHDT, CDR2 YYEEEE. The CDR3 runs to 15 residues. The CDR3 sequence: CASSLSGQGSEKLFF. In DNA form, the CDR3 reads TGTGCCAGCAGCTTGAGCGGACAGGGAAGTGAAAAACTGTTTTTT.

This CDR3 reads CASSDRGPNQPQHF. CDR3 bases: TGTGCCAGCAGTGACAGGGGACCCAATCAGCCCCAGCATTTT. This rearrangement joins TRBV2 to TRBJ1-5, with D possibly being TRBD1 (6 bases). This CDR3 has 14 amino acids. V was clipped by 3 bases and J by 3 bases, with 9 bases between them. The germline V gene encodes CDR1 SNHLY and CDR2 FYNNEI.

V is TRBV7-9 and J is TRBJ2-7; 14 bases are a match to TRBD2. CDR1 SEHNR and CDR2 FQNEAQ come from the germline V gene (reference sequence). This CDR3 has 16 residues. Trimming cost V 4 bases and J 6 bases; bases outside gene matches: 8. The CDR3 region has the DNA TGTGCCAGCAGCTCTCGGACTAGCGGGAGGCCACCCGAGCAGTACTTC. Amino acid sequence: CASSSRTSGRPPEQYF.

CDR3 DNA sequence: TGTGCCAGCAGCGTCGGCCCCCGCGGGGGCCTCCAAGAGACCCAGTACTTC. Translated, it gives CASSVGPRGGLQETQYF. The chain is built from TRBV9 and TRBJ2-5; maybe TRBD2 (7 bases). The germline V gene encodes CDR1 SGDLS and CDR2 YYNGEE. Trimming took 2 bases from V and 1 from J, leaving 18 bases between them. The CDR3 runs 17 residues.

This clone was found once. V usage is TRBV6-5 and J usage is TRBJ2-3; D not certain. This CDR3 comprises 13 residues. The V gene's germline CDR1 is MNHEY and CDR2 SVGAGI. Trimming shortened V by 10 bases and J by 0 bases, and 11 bases separated the two germline ends. As DNA, the CDR3 is TGTGCCACGCTGGCTCCTAGCACAGATACGCAGTATTTT. This codes for CATLAPSTDTQYF.

V is TRBV10-2 and J is TRBJ2-5; the D gene is possibly TRBD2 (5 bases). The CDR3 runs to 14 residues. Trimming took 3 bases from V and 0 from J, leaving 8 bases between them. Germline V gene data show CDR1 as WSHSY and CDR2 as SAAADI. In nucleotides, the CDR3 is TGCGCCAGCAGTGATACTAGGTACCAAGAGACCCAGTACTTC. Encoded protein: CASSDTRYQETQYF.

The J gene is TRBJ2-1, the V gene TRBV7-3; 10 positions agree with TRBD2. This CDR3 contains 15 residues. J gave up 5 bases and V 2 bases, and 3 bases lay outside the gene matches. Germline assignment: CDR1 SGHTA and CDR2 FQGTGA. The CDR3, as DNA: TGTGCCAGCAGCTTACTAGCGGGAGCCCACAATGAGCAGTTCTTC. Residues: CASSLLAGAHNEQFF.

The genes are TRBV5-1 and TRBJ2-3, with 7 bases that match TRBD2. The germline V gene encodes CDR1 SGHRS and CDR2 YFSETQ. V was clipped by 0 bases and J by 4 bases; unmatched bases: 5. The CDR3 is made up of 15 amino acids. The CDR3 DNA sequence: TGCGCCAGCAGCTTGGATGGGACTACCGCAGATACGCAGTATTTT. Protein product: CASSLDGTTADTQYF.

The rearrangement joins TRBV3-1 (or the pseudogene TRBV3-2) to TRBJ1-5; TRBD1 matches at 10 bases. Trimming cost V 1 base and J 10 bases; bases outside gene matches: 7. The CDR3 length is 15 residues. Germline-derived CDR1 and CDR2 are LGHDT and YNNKEL (reference sequence). CDR3 sequence reads: CASSQGAGQGGPQHF. CDR3 DNA sequence: TGTGCCAGCAGCCAAGGGGCAGGACAGGGGGGCCCCCAGCATTTT.

The chain is built from TRBV10-3 and TRBJ2-7; tentative D call: TRBD1 (5 bases). V was clipped by 0 bases and J by 6 bases, with 15 bases between them. Per germline, CDR1 ENHRY and CDR2 SYGVKD. CDR3 size: 15 residues. CDR3 protein: CAISESGQGKGEQYF. CDR3 sequence (DNA): TGTGCCATCAGTGAGTCGGGGCAGGGAAAGGGCGAGCAGTACTTC.

This clone was found a few times. The rearrangement joins TRBV9 to TRBJ2-1; 9 nucleotides line up with TRBD1. The CDR3 length is 14 residues. V shed 4 bases, J shed 8 bases, and the junction held 7 bases outside the gene matches. Per germline, CDR1 SGDLS and CDR2 YYNGEE. CDR3 sequence: CASSLQGASDEQFF. Here the CDR3 DNA reads TGTGCCAGCAGCTTACAGGGGGCGAGCGATGAGCAGTTCTTC. The full variable domain, its missing parts supplied by reference TRBV9 and TRBJ2-1, is DSGVTQTPKHLITATGQRVTLRCSPRSGDLSVYWYQQSLDQGLQFLIQYYNGEERAKGNILERFSAQQFPDLHSELNLSSLELGDSALYFCASSLQGASDEQFFGPGTRLTVL.

This chain uses TRBV7-9 with TRBJ1-5; perhaps TRBD1 as D (6 bases). Germline CDR1 and CDR2: SEHNR and FQNEAQ (reference sequence). Trimming stripped 5 bases from V and 3 bases from J, with 11 bases between. This CDR3 is built from 14 residues. This CDR3 is CASSETGFNQPQHF. The CDR3 coding sequence is TGTGCCAGCAGCGAGACAGGATTCAATCAGCCCCAGCATTTT.

The rearrangement joins TRBV12-3 or TRBV12-4 to TRBJ2-7; 9 bases match TRBD2. CDR3 length equals 13 residues. CDR3 residues: CASKGTAGGEQYF. For the CDR3, the DNA is TGTGCAAGTAAGGGGACGGCGGGAGGGGAGCAGTACTTC.

V and J are TRBV6-2 or TRBV6-3 and TRBJ2-3; 9 bases align to TRBD2. CDR3 length: 19 amino acids. V was clipped by 0 bases and J by 0 bases; unmatched bases: 10. Germline V gene lookup returns CDR1 MNHEY and CDR2 SVGEGT. The CDR3 reads CASSYSAGGPLSSTDTQYF. CDR3 DNA sequence: TGTGCCAGCAGTTACTCCGCGGGAGGGCCTCTTTCTAGCACAGATACGCAGTATTTT.

This clone was counted a single time. The genes are TRBV9 and TRBJ2-4, with D maybe TRBD1 (5 bases). V was trimmed by 3 bases and J by 11 bases, leaving 9 bases between them. The CDR3 totals 11 residues. In germline, CDR1 is SGDLS, CDR2 YYNGEE. CDR3 residues: CASSEGYVQYF. CDR3 sequence (DNA): TGTGCCAGCAGCGAGGGGTATGTTCAGTACTTC. Based on the CDR3 plus reference TRBV9 and TRBJ2-4, the full variable domain is DSGVTQTPKHLITATGQRVTLRCSPRSGDLSVYWYQQSLDQGLQFLIQYYNGEERAKGNILERFSAQQFPDLHSELNLSSLELGDSALYFCASSEGYVQYFGAGTRLSVL.